The 8 T cell receptor beta chains below were found in one sample sequenced in a study of tumor and adjacent non-tumor tissue in lung cancer. RNA was extracted from bulk tissue without any cell sorting. Three rounds of nested PCR, following a modified ARM-PCR protocol, produced the TCRbeta library. TCRdb analysed the multiplex PCR reads with MiXCR anew, one entry per CDR3 protein. This sample yields 75,000 to 80,000 distinct CDR3 sequences, of which over 80% are seen a single time; 10% to 15% belongs to the top ten. The sequenced sample was lung tumor tissue. The source of these receptors is a woman in her 50s with non-small cell lung cancer.

The CDR3 DNA reads as TGTGCCAGCAGTTACTCGCTTACGGGACGCACAGATGCTCAGTATTTT. Amino acid sequence: CASSYSLTGRTDAQYF. The J gene is TRBJ2-3, the V gene TRBV6-5; D possibly matches TRBD1 or TRBD2 (5 bases each). CDR1 and CDR2 (germline): MNHEY, SVGAGI. The germline V and J ends were trimmed by 0 bases and 12 bases, with 22 bases remaining between them. This CDR3 comprises 16 residues.

The chain couples TRBV12-2 to TRBJ2-7; the listed D gene, TRBD2, was not tested against the DNA. TRBV12-2 is a known pseudogene. The CDR3 has 13 amino acids. The CDR3 sequence is CASHVLGTSEQYF. The CDR3 DNA reads as TGTGCAAGTCACGTGCTAGGGACTTCCGAGCAATACTTC.

Concerning this clonotype itself: The final CDR3 position lacks the conserved phenylalanine or tryptophan, pointing to a likely read error. The CDR3 spells CASSYSTLEQYL. The CDR3 nucleotides read TGTGCCAGTAGTTACTCCACCCTCGAGCAGTACCTC. V usage is TRBV6-6 and J usage is TRBJ2-7; D unclear. This CDR3 contains 12 residues. The germline CDR1 and CDR2 sequences are MNHNY and SVGAGI (reference sequence).

The V gene is TRBV29-1, the J gene TRBJ2-1; unclear D gene. Trimming left V 5 bases short and J 3 bases short, with 20 bases between. Per the germline V gene, CDR1 is SQVTM and CDR2 is ANQGSEA. The CDR3 has 16 amino acids. This CDR3 reads CSVNLAGRRSYNEQFF. The DNA for the CDR3 is TGCAGCGTTAACCTTGCAGGCAGGAGAAGCTACAATGAGCAGTTCTTC.

This clonotype was found once. The conserved phenylalanine or tryptophan normally closing the CDR3 is absent here, so this likely arose from a read error. The DNA is left out, because the CDR3 cannot be placed on it with certainty; the CDR3 is given as TCRdb lists it. The chain is built from TRBV10-3 and TRBJ2-1. The CDR3 length is 12 residues, termini included. CDR1 is ENHRY and CDR2 is SYGVKD in the germline V gene. The CDR3 loop reads CASREGYNEQSY.

In the case of this clonotype: Because it lacks the conserved phenylalanine or tryptophan at the end, this CDR3 is likely a read error. No DNA is shown, since the ends of the CDR3 on it are uncertain; the CDR3 is the one TCRdb lists. This chain links TRBV20-1 with TRBJ2-5; TRBD2, the table's D call, lacks a check against the DNA. Germline V gene data show CDR1 as DFQATT and CDR2 as SNEGSKA (reference sequence). The CDR3 comprises 14 residues, both ends counted. This CDR3 reads CSASRRLAEETHYL.

Comments on this clonotype: One junction end does not reproduce the germline sequence, and a read error may be involved. The rearrangement joins TRBV12-3 or TRBV12-4 to TRBJ2-7; D remains unclear. The CDR3 contains 14 residues. The CDR3 region is CANSFSYLIPEQYF. Here the CDR3 DNA reads TGTGCCAACAGTTTTTCGTACTTAATCCCCGAGCAGTACTTC.

This rearrangement joins TRBV11-2 to TRBJ2-2; D not resolved. This CDR3 region has 14 residues. Germline-derived CDR1 and CDR2 are SGHAT and FQNNGV. The V end was cut by 5 bases, the J end by 6 bases, with 13 bases between. The chain's CDR3 is CASSRAVAPGELFF. The DNA of the CDR3 is TGTGCCAGCAGCCGCGCTGTGGCGCCCGGGGAGCTGTTTTTT. The variable domain in full, with the rest retrieved from reference TRBV11-2 and TRBJ2-2, is EAGVAQSPRYKIIEKRQSVAFWCNPISGHATLYWYQQILGQGPKLLIQFQNNGVVDDSQLPKDRFSAERLKGVDSTLKIQPAKLEDSAVYLCASSRAVAPGELFFGEGSRLTVL.